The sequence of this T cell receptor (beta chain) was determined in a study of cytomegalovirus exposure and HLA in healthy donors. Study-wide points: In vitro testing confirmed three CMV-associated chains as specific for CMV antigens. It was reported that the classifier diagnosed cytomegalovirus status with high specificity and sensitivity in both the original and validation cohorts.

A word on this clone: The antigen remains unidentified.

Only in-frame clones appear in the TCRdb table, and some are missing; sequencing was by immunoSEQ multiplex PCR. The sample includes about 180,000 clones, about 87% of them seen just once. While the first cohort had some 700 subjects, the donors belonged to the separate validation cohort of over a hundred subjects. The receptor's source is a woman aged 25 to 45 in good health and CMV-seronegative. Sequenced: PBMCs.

CDR3 sequence: CASSWGRRGAASPLHF. The CDR3 DNA sequence: TGTGCCAGTAGCTGGGGGAGGCGGGGGGCGGCGTCACCCCTCCACTTT. V gene TRBV19 combines with J gene TRBJ1-6, with D possibly being TRBD1 (6 bases). Germline V gives CDR1 LNHDA, CDR2 SQIVND (reference sequence). The ends were cut back, 6 bases at V and 10 bases at J, with 22 bases in the middle. The CDR3 totals 16 residues.